The 8 T cell receptor beta chains reported below all come from one sample, sequenced in a study of shared clonotypes between healthy human individuals (dated by TCRdb to about 2020). Library preparation employed the immunoSEQ multiplex PCR assay. The clones in this table, taken by TCRdb from immuneACCESS, are in-frame only. Not every clone is retained; where verified, under half of the shortfall comes from an unresolved V gene, and the cause of the rest is unknown. The sample table shows about 2 million clones, and 90% to 95% are seen once. More than 0.1% of the sample lies in the top ten. The sequencing sample was made of naive CD4+ T cells sorted from blood. The cell subset or site label here, explained by the study, means: CD45RA+ positively selected. These receptors originate from a man aged 18 to 30 in good health.

Of note for this clone: Other DNA sequences of this sample code for an identical CDR3. The DNA of the CDR3 is TGTGCCTGGAGCCTCTCGGATACGCAGTATTTT. Translation gives CAWSLSDTQYF. This chain uses TRBV30 with TRBJ2-3; no definite D call. In germline, CDR1 is GTSNPN, CDR2 SVGIG (reference sequence). Deletions cut 3 bases from V and 6 bases from J, with 7 bases between. This CDR3 has 11 amino acids.

The rearrangement links TRBV10-1 to TRBJ2-7; possible D gene TRBD2, 6 bases. V was cut by 4 bases and J by 6 bases, with 13 bases left in between. The CDR3 contains 13 residues. Per the germline V gene, CDR1 is WNHNN and CDR2 is SYGVQD (reference sequence). CDR3 protein: CASSAASVGEQYF. The DNA for the CDR3 is TGCGCCAGCAGTGCGGCTAGCGTAGGCGAGCAGTACTTC.

CDR3 nucleotides: TGTGCCAGCAGCGTCACCGGACAGACTCATCAAGAGACCCAGTACTTC. This encodes CASSVTGQTHQETQYF. This sequence joins TRBV9 and TRBJ2-5; possibly TRBD1 for D (6 bases). Germline CDR1 and CDR2: SGDLS and YYNGEE. The CDR3 extends over 16 amino acids. Trimming took off 2 bases at V and 2 bases at J, with 16 bases between the two ends.

CDR3 protein: CAISELAATADTQYF. CDR3 DNA: TGTGCCATCAGTGAGCTAGCAGCTACTGCAGATACGCAGTATTTT. The chain has TRBV10-3 and TRBJ2-3, with D possibly TRBD2 on 5 matching bases. With 2 bases removed from V and 4 bases from J, the gap between germline ends came to 13 bases. This CDR3 region has 15 residues. CDR1 and CDR2 from the germline V gene are ENHRY and SYGVKD.

The genes are TRBV6-1 and TRBJ2-7; D perhaps matches TRBD1 (5 bases). Looked up from germline, CDR1 is MNHNS and CDR2 is SASEGT. The CDR3 consists of 15 residues. Trimming left V 1 base short and J 6 bases short, with 16 bases between. Here the CDR3 DNA reads TGTGCCAGCAGTGAAGGGCTCAGGGTACTAATCGAGCAGTACTTC. Encoded protein: CASSEGLRVLIEQYF.

Only one count was recorded for this clone. The chain employs TRBV5-1 and TRBJ1-1, with D possibly being TRBD1 (5 bases). CDR1 and CDR2 from the germline V gene are SGHRS and YFSETQ. V lost 2 bases and J 1 base, leaving 9 bases between the germline ends. The CDR3 is made up of 14 amino acids. The CDR3 protein is CASSFEGWNTEAFF. The CDR3 DNA sequence: TGCGCCAGCAGCTTCGAGGGGTGGAACACTGAAGCTTTCTTT. The whole variable domain, filled in from reference TRBV5-1 and TRBJ1-1, reads KAGVTQTPRYLIKTRGQQVTLSCSPISGHRSVSWYQQTPGQGLQFLFEYFSETQRNKGNFPGRFSGRQFSNSRSEMNVSTLELGDSALYLCASSFEGWNTEAFFGQGTRLTVV.

The chain couples TRBV6-1 to TRBJ1-5; no clear D. Trimming took off 4 bases at V and 4 bases at J, with 8 bases between the two ends. The CDR3 runs 13 residues. From germline, CDR1 is MNHNS and CDR2 SASEGT. The CDR3 coding sequence is TGTGCCAGCAGTGTACTGGGGAATCAGCCCCAGCATTTT. The encoded protein is CASSVLGNQPQHF.

This clone has just one count. The chain uses TRBV4-1 and TRBJ1-1, with D uncertain. This CDR3 spans 16 amino acids. Trimming removed 3 bases from V and 2 bases from J, with 16 bases in between. CDR1 and CDR2 (germline): MGHRA, YSYEKL. The CDR3 coding sequence is TGCGCCAGCAGCCACCGATCGGGCTATAGTAACACTGAAGCTTTCTTT. Its translation: CASSHRSGYSNTEAFF.